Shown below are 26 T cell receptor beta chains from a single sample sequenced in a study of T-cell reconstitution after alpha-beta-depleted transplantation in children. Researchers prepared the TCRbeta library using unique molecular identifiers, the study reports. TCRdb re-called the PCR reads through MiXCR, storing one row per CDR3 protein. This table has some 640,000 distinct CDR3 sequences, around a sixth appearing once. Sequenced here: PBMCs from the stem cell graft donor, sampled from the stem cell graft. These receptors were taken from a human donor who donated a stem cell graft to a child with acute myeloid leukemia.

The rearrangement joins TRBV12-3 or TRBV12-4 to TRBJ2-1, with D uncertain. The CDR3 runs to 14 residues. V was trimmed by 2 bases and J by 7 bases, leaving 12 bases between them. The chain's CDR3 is CASSLMQSFNEQFF. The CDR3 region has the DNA TGTGCCAGCAGTTTAATGCAGTCCTTTAATGAGCAGTTCTTC.

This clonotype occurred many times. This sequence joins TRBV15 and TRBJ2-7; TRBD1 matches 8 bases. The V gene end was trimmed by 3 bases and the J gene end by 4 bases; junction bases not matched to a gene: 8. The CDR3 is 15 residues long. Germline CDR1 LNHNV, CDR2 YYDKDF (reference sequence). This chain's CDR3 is CATSSLTGGKYEQYF. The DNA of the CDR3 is TGTGCCACCAGCAGTTTAACAGGGGGAAAATACGAGCAGTACTTC.

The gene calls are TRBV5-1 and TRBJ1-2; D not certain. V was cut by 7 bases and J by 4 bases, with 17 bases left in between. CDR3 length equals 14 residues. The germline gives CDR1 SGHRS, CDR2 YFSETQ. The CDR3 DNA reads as TGCGCCAGCGCTTTGGCCGAAGCTGCCTATGGCTACACCTTC. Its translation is CASALAEAAYGYTF.

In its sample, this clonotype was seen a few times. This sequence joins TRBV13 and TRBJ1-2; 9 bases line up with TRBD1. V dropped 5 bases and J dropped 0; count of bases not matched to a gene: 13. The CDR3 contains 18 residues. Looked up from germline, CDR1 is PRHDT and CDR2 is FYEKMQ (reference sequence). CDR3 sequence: CASSPRGTGYSPNYGYTF. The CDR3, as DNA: TGTGCCAGCAGCCCCCGCGGGACAGGGTACAGTCCTAACTATGGCTACACCTTC.

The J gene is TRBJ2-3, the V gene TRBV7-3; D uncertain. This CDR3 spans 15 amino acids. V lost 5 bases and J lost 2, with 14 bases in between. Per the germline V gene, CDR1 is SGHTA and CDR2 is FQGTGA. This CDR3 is CASSRFSLLTDTQYF. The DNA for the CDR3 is TGTGCCAGCAGCCGCTTCTCTCTCCTCACAGATACGCAGTATTTT.

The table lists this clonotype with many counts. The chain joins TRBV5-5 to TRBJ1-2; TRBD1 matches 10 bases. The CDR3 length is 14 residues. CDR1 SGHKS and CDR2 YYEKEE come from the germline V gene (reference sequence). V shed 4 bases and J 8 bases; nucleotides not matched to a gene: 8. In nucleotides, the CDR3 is TGTGCCAGCAGCACGGACAGGGGGTTGGGAGGCTACACCTTC. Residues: CASSTDRGLGGYTF.

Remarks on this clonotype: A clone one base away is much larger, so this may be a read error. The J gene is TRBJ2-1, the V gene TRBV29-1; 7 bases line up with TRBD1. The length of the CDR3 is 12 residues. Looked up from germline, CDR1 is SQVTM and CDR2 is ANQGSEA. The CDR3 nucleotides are TGCAGCGTTGAGGACAGGTACAATGAGCCGTTCTTC. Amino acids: CSVEDRYNEPFF.

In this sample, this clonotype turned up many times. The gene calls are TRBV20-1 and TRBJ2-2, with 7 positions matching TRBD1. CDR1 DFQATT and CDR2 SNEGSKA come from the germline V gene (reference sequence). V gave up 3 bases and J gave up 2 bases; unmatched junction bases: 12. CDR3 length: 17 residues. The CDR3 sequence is CSASRLLGQKNTGELFF. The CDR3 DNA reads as TGCAGTGCTAGTCGACTTTTGGGACAGAAAAACACCGGGGAGCTGTTTTTT.

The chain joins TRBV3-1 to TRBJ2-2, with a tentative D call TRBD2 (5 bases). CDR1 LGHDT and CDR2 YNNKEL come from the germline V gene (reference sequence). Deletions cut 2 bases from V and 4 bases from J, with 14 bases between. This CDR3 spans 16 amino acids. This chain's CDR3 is CASSQRGGGSTGELFF. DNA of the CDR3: TGTGCCAGCAGCCAAAGAGGCGGAGGCTCCACCGGGGAGCTGTTTTTT.

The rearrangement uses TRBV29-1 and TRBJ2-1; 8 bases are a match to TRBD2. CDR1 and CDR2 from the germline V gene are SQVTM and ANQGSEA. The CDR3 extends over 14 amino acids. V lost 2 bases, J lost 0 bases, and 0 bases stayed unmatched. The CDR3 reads CSVERGGSYNEQFF. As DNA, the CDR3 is TGCAGCGTTGAACGGGGGGGCTCCTACAATGAGCAGTTCTTC.

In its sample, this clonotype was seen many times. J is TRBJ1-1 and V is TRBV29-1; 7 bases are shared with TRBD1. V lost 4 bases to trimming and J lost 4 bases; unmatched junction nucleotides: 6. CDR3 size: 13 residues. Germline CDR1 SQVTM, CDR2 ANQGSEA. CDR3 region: CSVGYRGITEAFF. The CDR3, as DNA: TGCAGCGTTGGCTACAGGGGAATCACTGAAGCTTTCTTT. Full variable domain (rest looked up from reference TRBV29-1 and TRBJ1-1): SAVISQKPSRDICQRGTSLTIQCQVDSQVTMMFWYRQQPGQSLTLIATANQGSEATYESGFVIDKFPISRPNLTFSTLTVSNMSPEDSSIYLCSVGYRGITEAFFGQGTRLTVV.

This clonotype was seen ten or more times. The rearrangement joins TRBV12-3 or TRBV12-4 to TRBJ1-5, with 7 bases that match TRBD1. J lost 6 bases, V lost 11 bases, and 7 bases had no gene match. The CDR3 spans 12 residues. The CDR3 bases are TGTGCCTGCCGACAGGGAGGTCAGCCCCAGCATTTT. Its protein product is CACRQGGQPQHF.

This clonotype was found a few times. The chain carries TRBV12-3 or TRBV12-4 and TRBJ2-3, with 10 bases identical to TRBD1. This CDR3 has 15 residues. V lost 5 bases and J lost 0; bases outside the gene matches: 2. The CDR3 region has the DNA TGTGCCAGCAGTCGACAGGGGGCGAGCACAGATACGCAGTATTTT. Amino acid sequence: CASSRQGASTDTQYF.

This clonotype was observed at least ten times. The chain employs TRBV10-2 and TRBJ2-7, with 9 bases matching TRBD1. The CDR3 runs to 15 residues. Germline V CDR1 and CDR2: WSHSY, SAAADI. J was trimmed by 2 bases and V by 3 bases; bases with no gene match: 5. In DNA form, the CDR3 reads TGCGCCAGCAGTGATCCGGGACAGGGCCCCTACGAGCAGTACGTC. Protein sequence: CASSDPGQGPYEQYV.

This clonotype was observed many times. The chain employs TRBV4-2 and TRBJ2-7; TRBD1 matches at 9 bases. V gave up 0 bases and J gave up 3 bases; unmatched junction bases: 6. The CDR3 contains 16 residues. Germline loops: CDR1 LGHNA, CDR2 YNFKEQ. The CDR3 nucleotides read TGTGCCAGCAGCCAAGACAAGACAGGGGGGTTCTACGAGCAGTACGTC. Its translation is CASSQDKTGGFYEQYV.

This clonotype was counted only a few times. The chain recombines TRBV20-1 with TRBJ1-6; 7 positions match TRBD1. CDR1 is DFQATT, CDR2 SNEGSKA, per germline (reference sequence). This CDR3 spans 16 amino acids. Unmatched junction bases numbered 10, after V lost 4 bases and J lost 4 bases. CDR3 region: CSANSDREDYNSPLHF. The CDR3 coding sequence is TGCAGTGCTAACAGCGACAGGGAGGATTATAATTCACCCCTCCACTTT.

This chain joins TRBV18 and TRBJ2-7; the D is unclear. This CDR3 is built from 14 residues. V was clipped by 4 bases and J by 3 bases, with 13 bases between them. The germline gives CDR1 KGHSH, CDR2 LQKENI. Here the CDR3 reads CASSRGPKGYEQYF. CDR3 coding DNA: TGTGCCAGCTCACGTGGGCCCAAAGGCTACGAGCAGTACTTC.

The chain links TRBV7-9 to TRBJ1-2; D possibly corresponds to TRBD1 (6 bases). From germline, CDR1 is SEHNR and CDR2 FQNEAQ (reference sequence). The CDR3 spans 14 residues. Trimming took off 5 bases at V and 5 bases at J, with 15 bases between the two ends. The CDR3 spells CASSPMGQGYGYTF. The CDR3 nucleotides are TGTGCCAGCAGCCCGATGGGGCAGGGGTATGGCTACACCTTC.

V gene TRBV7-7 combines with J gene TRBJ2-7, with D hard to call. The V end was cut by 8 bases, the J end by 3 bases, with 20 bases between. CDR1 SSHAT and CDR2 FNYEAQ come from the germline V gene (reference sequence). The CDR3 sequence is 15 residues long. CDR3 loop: CASPRSGPLNYEQYF. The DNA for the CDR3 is TGTGCCAGCCCCCGCTCGGGTCCCCTCAACTACGAGCAGTACTTC.

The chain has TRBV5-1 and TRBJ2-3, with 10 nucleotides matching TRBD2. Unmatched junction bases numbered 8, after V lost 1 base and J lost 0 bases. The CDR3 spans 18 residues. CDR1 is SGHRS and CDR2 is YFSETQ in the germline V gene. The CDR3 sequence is CASSLSASGGYSTDTQYF. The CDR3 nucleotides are TGCGCCAGCAGCTTGAGCGCTAGCGGGGGTTATAGCACAGATACGCAGTATTTT.

CDR3 in amino acids: CASSSPGTGIGEQYF. The DNA for the CDR3 is TGTGCCAGCAGCTCCCCCGGGACAGGAATAGGTGAGCAGTACTTC. The chain uses TRBV11-3 and TRBJ2-7; 8 bases are a match to TRBD1. The germline gives CDR1 SGHNT, CDR2 YENEEA. This CDR3 has 15 residues. J lost 7 bases, V lost 4 bases, and 12 bases had no gene match.

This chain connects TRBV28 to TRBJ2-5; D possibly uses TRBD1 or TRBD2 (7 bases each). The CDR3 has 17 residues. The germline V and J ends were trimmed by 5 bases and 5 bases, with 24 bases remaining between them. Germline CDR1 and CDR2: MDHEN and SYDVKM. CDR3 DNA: TGTGCCAGCAGTGCAAACCCAGGGAGGGGGCACGGGGAGACCCAGTACTTC. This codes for CASSANPGRGHGETQYF.

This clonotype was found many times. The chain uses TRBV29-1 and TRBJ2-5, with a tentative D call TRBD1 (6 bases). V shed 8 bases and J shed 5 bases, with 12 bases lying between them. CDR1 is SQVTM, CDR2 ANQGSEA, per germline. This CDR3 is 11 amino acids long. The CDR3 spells CSYRDRETQYF. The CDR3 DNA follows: TGCAGCTACAGGGATAGGGAGACCCAGTACTTC.

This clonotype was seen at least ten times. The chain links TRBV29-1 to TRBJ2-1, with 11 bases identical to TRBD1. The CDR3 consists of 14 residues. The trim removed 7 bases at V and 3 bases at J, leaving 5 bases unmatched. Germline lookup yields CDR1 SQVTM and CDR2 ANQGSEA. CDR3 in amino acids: CSARDRGNYNEQFF. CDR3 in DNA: TGCAGCGCCCGGGACAGGGGGAACTACAATGAGCAGTTCTTC.

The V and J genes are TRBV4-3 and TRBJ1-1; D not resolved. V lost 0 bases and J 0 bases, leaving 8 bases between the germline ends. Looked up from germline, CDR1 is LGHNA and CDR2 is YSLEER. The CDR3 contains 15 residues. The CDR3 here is CASSQEPVMNTEAFF. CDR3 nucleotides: TGCGCCAGCAGCCAAGAGCCAGTCATGAACACTGAAGCTTTCTTT.

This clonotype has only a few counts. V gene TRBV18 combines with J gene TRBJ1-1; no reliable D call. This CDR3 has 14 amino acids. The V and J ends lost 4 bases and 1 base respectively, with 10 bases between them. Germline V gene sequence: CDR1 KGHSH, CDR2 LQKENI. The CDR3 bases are TGTGCCAGCTCACGTCTCGGAGAGAACACTGAAGCTTTCTTT. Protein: CASSRLGENTEAFF.